The T cell receptor beta chain described here comes from a study of TIL therapy for anti-PD-1-resistant metastatic lung cancer. Across the study: Tumors were harvested before any PD-1/PD-L1 blockade. Median tumor PD-L1 proportion score was roughly 5.9%. Half of patients were current or former smokers. Median tumor mutation burden was approximately 1.5 mutations per megabase.

Time point: pre-treatment sample, taken before nivolumab and TIL therapy. Sequencing used immunoSEQ v3. Clones were sequenced by immunoSEQ multiplex PCR, and TCRdb holds only the in-frame ones, with some missing. The sample shows tens of thousands of clones, 74% of them seen only once. V was clipped by 4 bases and J by 2 bases, with 14 bases between them. Germline CDR1 is SGHRS and CDR2 is YFSETQ. The CDR3 contains 15 residues. J is TRBJ2-3 and V is TRBV5-1; tentative D call: TRBD2 (6 bases). Here the sequenced sample was blood, taken at baseline. The sequence came from a woman aged 30-79 years with non-small cell lung cancer. This CDR3 is CASSPRDFTTDTQYF. In DNA, the CDR3 is TGCGCCAGCAGCCCCAGGGACTTCACCACAGATACGCAGTATTTT. The full variable domain, in which reference TRBV5-1 and TRBJ2-3 provide the parts outside the CDR3, is KAGVTQTPRYLIKTRGQQVTLSCSPISGHRSVSWYQQTPGQGLQFLFEYFSETQRNKGNFPGRFSGRQFSNSRSEMNVSTLELGDSALYLCASSPRDFTTDTQYFGPGTRLTVL.